The sequence of this T cell receptor (beta chain) was determined in a study of blood T cell repertoires in COVID-19 (dated by TCRdb to about 2020). Notes on the research overall: Collaborator samples came from the United States, Italy and Spain and covered acute and convalescent phases of COVID-19. The material from the prospective study consisted of cDNA or gDNA derived from T cells, B-cell-depleted T cells, or PBMCs. A freely available public database, intended as a resource for researchers studying the immune response to SARS-CoV-2, is where the repertoires were released. Where available, HLA class I and class II types were obtained from metadata supplied by the sample provider rather than from assay-based typing. Deeply sampled blood TCRbeta repertoires from subjects exposed to, actively infected with, or recovered from COVID-19 were included in the dataset. The sample metadata nearly always contained a de-identified subject ID, COVID-19 status, age in years and sex. Samples were obtained from the ongoing ImmuneRACE study (first 160 participants) and from about 1,300 subjects provided by 6 global collaborators. General study outcomes and caveats: The amount of clinical and demographic metadata varied by source and participant and was provided uncurated.

For this clone: Its specific antigen is unknown. The input lacks base qualities; no much larger clone sits a single base away.

Trimming at the junction amounts to 0 bases on V and 8 bases on J, and the germline ends lie 16 bases apart. CDR1 and CDR2, per the germline V gene (reference sequence), are SEHNR and FQNEAQ. The CDR3 holds 15 amino acids from the cysteine to the phenylalanine. CDR3 DNA is the only sequence kept; it has 45 bases, read in frame from the first base. TCRbeta CDR3 regions were amplified from genomic DNA using the immunoSEQ Assay, a bias-controlled multiplex PCR. Concerning the study's data processing: The number of nucleated cells in each sample was estimated by amplification of reference gene primers within the assay. To quantify the absolute abundance of each unique TCRbeta CDR3 rearrangement, sequence reads were collapsed and filtered. For each sample, productive Simpson clonality was calculated as the square root of Simpson's diversity index across productive rearrangements. The clones in this table, taken by TCRdb from immuneACCESS, are in-frame only. Not every clone is retained; where verified, under half of the shortfall comes from an unresolved V gene, and the cause of the rest is unknown. The V and J calls and clone size were taken over from that table, and D and trimming were inferred from the DNA. The sample table shows more than 150,000 clones, and approximately 88% are seen once. The top ten constitute 2.5% to 3% of the sample.

Whole blood was collected in K2EDTA tubes by collaborating institutions according to the institutions' own protocols. For TCRbeta analysis, collaborators shipped samples as frozen whole blood, isolated PBMCs, or DNA extracted from either of those sample types. Rearrangement joined TRBV7-9 to TRBJ1-2; the D segment could be TRBD1, given 5 matching bases. This TCR was sampled from a man between 60 and 75 years old with acute or convalescent COVID-19. Specimen: peripheral blood. The CDR3 is CASSLAISPSGGYTF. The nucleotide sequence is given as TGTGCCAGCAGCTTAGCGATCAGCCCGTCAGGGGGCTACACCTTC. Joined to the reference TRBV7-9 and TRBJ1-2 proteins, this CDR3 gives the full variable domain: DTGVSQNPRHKITKRGQNVTFRCDPISEHNRLYWYRQTLGQGPEFLTYFQNEAQLEKSRLLSDRFSAERPKGSFSTLEIQRTEQGDSAMYLCASSLAISPSGGYTFGSGTRLTVV.